One sample yielded the 27 T cell receptor beta chains listed below, sequenced in a study of CD8 T cell repertoires and HIV-1 epitope variants. Using immunoSEQ multiplex PCR, the repertoire was profiled, and TCRdb retains in-frame clones only, with some absent. The sample records 4,500 to 7,000 clones, around 65% being singletons. Their cognate antigens are unknown. Sequences were obtained from cultured CD8+ T cells derived from PBMCs. These receptors were obtained from a male donor with HIV.

The CDR3 nucleotides read TGTGCCAGCAGCGTAGGCGGGCGGGGCACAGATACGCAGTATTTT. It codes for CASSVGGRGTDTQYF. V usage is TRBV9 and J usage is TRBJ2-3; D is perhaps TRBD2 (5 bases). The germline V and J ends were trimmed by 0 bases and 1 base, with 9 bases remaining between them. Germline lookup yields CDR1 SGDLS and CDR2 YYNGEE. This CDR3 is built from 15 residues.

The V and J genes are TRBV5-1 and TRBJ1-4, with TRBD1 as a possible D gene (5 bases). CDR3 length: 11 amino acids. In germline, CDR1 is SGHRS, CDR2 YFSETQ. Trimming left V 3 bases short and J 10 bases short, with 7 bases between. CDR3 amino acids: CASSSQGKLFF. The CDR3 coding sequence is TGCGCCAGCAGCTCCCAGGGAAAACTGTTTTTT.

The chain combines TRBV18 with TRBJ2-1, with D hard to call. Trimming shortened V by 6 bases and J by 9 bases, and 9 bases separated the two germline ends. CDR3 length: 11 residues. The germline V gene has CDR1 KGHSH and CDR2 LQKENI. The CDR3 loop reads CASSPSTEQFF. In nucleotides, the CDR3 is TGTGCCAGCTCTCCATCTACTGAGCAGTTCTTC.

The chain joins TRBV28 to TRBJ1-5; the match to TRBD1 covers 10 bases. The CDR3 has 15 amino acids. The J segment lost 4 bases and the V segment lost 5 bases, leaving 5 bases of the junction unmatched. Germline assignment: CDR1 MDHEN and CDR2 SYDVKM. The CDR3 loop is CASSLTGGSNQPQHF. The CDR3 nucleotides read TGTGCCAGCAGTCTGACAGGGGGCAGTAATCAGCCCCAGCATTTT.

V usage is TRBV28 and J usage is TRBJ2-7, with 10 bases aligning to TRBD2. The junction had 17 bases not matched to a gene; V was cut back by 6 bases and J by 0 bases. The germline V gene encodes CDR1 MDHEN and CDR2 SYDVKM. CDR3 length: 19 amino acids. CDR3 coding DNA: TGTGCCAGCAGCCTAACCGTTCGTATGGGGACTAGCGACTCCTACGAGCAGTACTTC. Its protein is CASSLTVRMGTSDSYEQYF.

The chain is built from TRBV4-1 and TRBJ1-1; TRBD1 might be the D (5 bases). Looked up from germline, CDR1 is MGHRA and CDR2 is YSYEKL. The CDR3 has 15 residues. Trimming took off 1 base at V and 0 bases at J, with 9 bases between the two ends. CDR3 amino acids: CASSQGWGMNTEAFF. CDR3 bases: TGCGCCAGCAGCCAAGGGTGGGGGATGAACACTGAAGCTTTCTTT.

The chain recombines TRBV7-3 with TRBJ1-1, with D possibly being TRBD1 (5 bases). The CDR3 extends over 13 amino acids. Germline assignment: CDR1 SGHTA and CDR2 FQGTGA. V was clipped by 2 bases and J by 3 bases, with 7 bases between them. CDR3 nucleotide sequence: TGTGCCAGCAGCTTAGCGACAGACACTGAAGCTTTCTTT. This codes for CASSLATDTEAFF.

V is TRBV21-1 and J is TRBJ1-1. TRBV21-1 is flagged as a pseudogene. This CDR3 has 16 amino acids. The CDR3 loop is CASRLVLATQFTEAFF. The CDR3 DNA reads TGTGCCAGCAGGCTGGTATTAGCTACACAATTCACTGAAGCTTTCTTT.

The gene calls are TRBV5-1 and TRBJ2-7; D remains unclear. The CDR3 spans 18 residues. CDR1 SGHRS and CDR2 YFSETQ come from the germline V gene. The V gene lost 3 bases and the J gene lost 3 bases, with 25 bases spanning the gap. For the CDR3, the DNA is TGCGCCAGCAGCTCTAGGATTTCGGGCTCGCCTGAGATCTACGAGCAGTACTTC. Amino acid sequence: CASSSRISGSPEIYEQYF.

This rearrangement joins TRBV28 to TRBJ2-2; possibly TRBD1 or TRBD2 for D (6 bases each). The germline CDR1 and CDR2 sequences are MDHEN and SYDVKM. CDR3 length equals 16 residues. Trimming stripped 1 base from V and 0 bases from J, with 9 bases between. CDR3 residues: CASSLLGGTNTGELFF. CDR3 bases: TGTGCCAGCAGTTTATTGGGGGGCACGAACACCGGGGAGCTGTTTTTT.

This clone has just one count. This rearrangement joins TRBV10-3 to TRBJ1-2, with D uncertain. This CDR3 comprises 15 residues. Trimming left V 2 bases short and J 2 bases short, with 12 bases between. Germline-derived CDR1 and CDR2 are ENHRY and SYGVKD. The CDR3, as DNA: TGTGCCATCAGTGAGGAGACTGGCCTAAACTATGGCTACACCTTC. As protein: CAISEETGLNYGYTF.

V usage is TRBV7-9 and J usage is TRBJ2-1; possible D gene TRBD2, 6 bases. The CDR3 consists of 13 residues. Trimming pared 5 bases from V and 5 bases from J, leaving 10 bases between. Germline V gives CDR1 SEHNR, CDR2 FQNEAQ (reference sequence). The CDR3 DNA follows: TGTGCCAGCAGCCCGGGACTCGACAATGAGCAGTTCTTC. Amino acid sequence: CASSPGLDNEQFF.

V is TRBV7-9 and J is TRBJ1-1, with 9 bases identical to TRBD1. Per germline, CDR1 SEHNR and CDR2 FQNEAQ (reference sequence). After removal of 6 bases from V and 3 bases from J, the junction contained 8 bases not matched to a gene. This CDR3 spans 15 amino acids. The CDR3 protein is CASRGQGLGYTEAFF. The CDR3 nucleotides are TGTGCCAGCAGAGGACAGGGGTTAGGGTACACTGAAGCTTTCTTT.

V gene TRBV19 combines with J gene TRBJ2-3; D gene uncertain. V was clipped by 3 bases and J by 2 bases, with 6 bases between them. Germline CDR1 and CDR2: LNHDA and SQIVND (reference sequence). This CDR3 is 13 amino acids long. The CDR3 DNA sequence: TGTGCCAGTAGTATGTTTACCACAGATACGCAGTATTTT. Its translation: CASSMFTTDTQYF.

The chain couples TRBV27 to TRBJ1-4, with 9 positions matching TRBD1. In germline, CDR1 is MNHEY, CDR2 SMNVEV (reference sequence). V gave up 8 bases and J gave up 8 bases; unmatched junction bases: 9. CDR3 length equals 14 residues. The CDR3 DNA reads TGTGCCAGCTCCTCCGGGACAGGGTACGAAAAACTGTTTTTT. Amino acids: CASSSGTGYEKLFF.

The V and J genes are TRBV5-6 and TRBJ2-5; D might be TRBD1 (5 bases). V gave up 0 bases and J gave up 2 bases, with 11 bases separating them. Germline CDR1 and CDR2: SGHDT and YYEEEE. This CDR3 is built from 15 residues. The CDR3 coding sequence is TGTGCCAGCAGCTTGGGAGCAGGGTTACAAGAGACCCAGTACTTC. Translated: CASSLGAGLQETQYF. Full variable domain (outside the CDR3, taken from reference TRBV5-6 and TRBJ2-5): DAGVTQSPTHLIKTRGQQVTLRCSPKSGHDTVSWYQQALGQGPQFIFQYYEEEERQRGNFPDRFSGHQFPNYSSELNVNALLLGDSALYLCASSLGAGLQETQYFGPGTRLLVL.

This clone was found a few times. The rearrangement uses TRBV5-8 and TRBJ1-1; the D is unclear. CDR3 length equals 12 residues. Germline V gives CDR1 SGHTS, CDR2 YDEGEE. V was cut by 3 bases and J by 8 bases, with 11 bases left in between. This CDR3 reads CASSSWTREAFF. For the CDR3, the DNA is TGTGCCAGCAGCTCCTGGACTCGAGAAGCTTTCTTT.

The rearrangement links TRBV11-1 to TRBJ1-5; D unclear. This CDR3 comprises 14 residues. Trimming took off 5 bases at V and 0 bases at J, with 8 bases between the two ends. Germline assignment: CDR1 SGHAT and CDR2 FQDESV (reference sequence). The DNA of the CDR3 is TGTGCCAGCAGCCCGAGCTATAGCAATCAGCCCCAGCATTTT. Translating it yields CASSPSYSNQPQHF. The full variable domain, its missing parts supplied by reference TRBV11-1 and TRBJ1-5, is EAEVAQSPRYKITEKSQAVAFWCDPISGHATLYWYRQILGQGPELLVQFQDESVVDDSQLPKDRFSAERLKGVDSTLKIQPAELGDSAMYLCASSPSYSNQPQHFGDGTRLSIL.

The chain employs TRBV28 and TRBJ2-7, with TRBD1 matching over 7 bases. The CDR3 sequence is 13 residues long. Germline V gene sequence: CDR1 MDHEN, CDR2 SYDVKM. J was trimmed by 5 bases and V by 6 bases; bases with no gene match: 7. The CDR3: CASSPSTGHEQYF. The CDR3 DNA reads as TGTGCCAGCAGCCCCTCGACAGGGCACGAGCAGTACTTC.

The sample holds a few counts of this clone. The rearrangement uses TRBV4-1 and TRBJ1-1; weak D call: TRBD1 (5 bases). The germline V gene encodes CDR1 MGHRA and CDR2 YSYEKL. The CDR3 has 12 amino acids. The V end was cut by 1 base, the J end by 11 bases, with 11 bases between. This chain's CDR3 is CASSQAGTWAFF. In DNA form, the CDR3 reads TGCGCCAGCAGCCAAGCGGGGACCTGGGCTTTCTTT.

CDR3 DNA: TGTGCCAGCAGTTTAAGGGGACTACAATATAGCAATCAGCCCCAGCATTTT. Amino acid sequence: CASSLRGLQYSNQPQHF. The V gene is TRBV27, the J gene TRBJ1-5; TRBD1 might be the D (5 bases). V was shortened by 2 bases and J by 0 bases, with 14 bases between the two germline ends. The CDR3 extends over 17 amino acids. Germline V gives CDR1 MNHEY, CDR2 SMNVEV (reference sequence).

The rearrangement links TRBV7-9 to TRBJ2-1, with unresolved D. There are 14 residues in the CDR3. Germline-derived CDR1 and CDR2 are SEHNR and FQNEAQ (reference sequence). With 5 bases removed from V and 1 base from J, the gap between germline ends came to 9 bases. This CDR3 is CASSTTNSYNEQFF. The CDR3 nucleotides read TGTGCCAGCAGCACTACTAATTCCTACAATGAGCAGTTCTTC.

The genes are TRBV7-3 and TRBJ2-7; either TRBD1 or TRBD2 may fit D (6 bases each). The CDR3 has 14 residues. Germline lookup yields CDR1 SGHTA and CDR2 FQGTGA. The V end was cut by 3 bases, the J end by 4 bases, with 13 bases between. The CDR3 nucleotides read TGTGCCAGCAGCTTGGGGGGCTTCGATTACGAGCAGTACTTC. Its protein product is CASSLGGFDYEQYF.

This rearrangement joins TRBV27 to TRBJ2-1; 8 nucleotides line up with TRBD2. The CDR3 extends over 14 amino acids. V shed 4 bases and J 13 bases; nucleotides not matched to a gene: 12. Germline CDR1 and CDR2: MNHEY and SMNVEV (reference sequence). This CDR3 reads CASSSQSSGAPQFF. In DNA, the CDR3 is TGTGCCAGCAGTTCCCAGAGTAGCGGGGCCCCACAGTTCTTC.

This clone was counted between two and nine times. V and J are TRBV7-9 and TRBJ2-7; 8 positions match TRBD2. The CDR3 has 16 amino acids. Germline CDR1 reads SEHNR; CDR2 reads FQNEAQ (reference sequence). J gave up 3 bases and V 5 bases, and 12 bases lay outside the gene matches. The CDR3 sequence is CASSEEVAGTNYEQYF. DNA of the CDR3: TGTGCCAGCAGCGAAGAGGTAGCGGGGACTAACTACGAGCAGTACTTC.

This clone was counted between two and nine times. This chain uses TRBV2 with TRBJ1-1, with 7 bases lining up with TRBD1. The CDR3 is 14 residues long. The V segment lost 7 bases and the J segment 5 bases; nucleotides outside the gene matches: 10. The germline CDR1 and CDR2 sequences are SNHLY and FYNNEI. This CDR3 is CASKGQSRGTEAFF. For the CDR3, the DNA is TGTGCCAGCAAGGGACAGAGTCGGGGGACTGAAGCTTTCTTT. The entire variable domain, with the rest obtained from reference TRBV2 and TRBJ1-1, is as follows: EPEVTQTPSHQVTQMGQEVILRCVPISNHLYFYWYRQILGQKVEFLVSFYNNEISEKSEIFDDQFSVERPDGSNFTLKIRSTKLEDSAMYFCASKGQSRGTEAFFGQGTRLTVV.

Here the CDR3 reads CAWSRGQDNSPLHF. The CDR3 DNA reads as TGTGCCTGGAGTAGAGGGCAGGACAATTCACCCCTCCACTTT. The chain combines TRBV30 with TRBJ1-6; D not resolved. Trimming left V 2 bases short and J 7 bases short, with 12 bases between. This CDR3 spans 14 amino acids. CDR1 and CDR2 from the germline V gene are GTSNPN and SVGIG (reference sequence). The entire variable domain, with the rest obtained from reference TRBV30 and TRBJ1-6, is as follows: SQTIHQWPATLVQPVGSPLSLECTVEGTSNPNLYWYRQAAGRGLQLLFYSVGIGQISSEVPQNLSASRPQDRQFILSSKKLLLSDSGFYLCAWSRGQDNSPLHFGNGTRLTVT.